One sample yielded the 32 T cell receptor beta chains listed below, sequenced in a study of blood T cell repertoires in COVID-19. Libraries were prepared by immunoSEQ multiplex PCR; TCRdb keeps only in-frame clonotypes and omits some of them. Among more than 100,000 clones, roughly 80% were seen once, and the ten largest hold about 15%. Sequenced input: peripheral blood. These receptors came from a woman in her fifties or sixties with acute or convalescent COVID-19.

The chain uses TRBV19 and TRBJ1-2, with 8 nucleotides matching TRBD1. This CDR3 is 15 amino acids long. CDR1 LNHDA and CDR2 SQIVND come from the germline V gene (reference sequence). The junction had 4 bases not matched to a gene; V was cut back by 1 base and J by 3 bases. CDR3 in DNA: TGTGCCAGTAGTATAGGGGCAGGGGGCCACTATGGCTACACCTTC. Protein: CASSIGAGGHYGYTF.

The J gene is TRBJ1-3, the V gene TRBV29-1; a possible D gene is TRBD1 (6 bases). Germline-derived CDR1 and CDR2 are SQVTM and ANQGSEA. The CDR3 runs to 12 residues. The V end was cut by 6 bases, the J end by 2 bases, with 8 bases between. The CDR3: CSVRTAGNTIYF. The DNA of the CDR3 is TGCAGCGTGCGGACAGCTGGAAACACCATATATTTT.

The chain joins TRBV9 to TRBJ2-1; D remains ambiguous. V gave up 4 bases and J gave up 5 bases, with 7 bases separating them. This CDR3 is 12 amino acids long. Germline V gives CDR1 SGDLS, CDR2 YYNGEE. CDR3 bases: TGTGCCAGCAGCCGTGGAGACAATGAGCAGTTCTTC. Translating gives CASSRGDNEQFF.

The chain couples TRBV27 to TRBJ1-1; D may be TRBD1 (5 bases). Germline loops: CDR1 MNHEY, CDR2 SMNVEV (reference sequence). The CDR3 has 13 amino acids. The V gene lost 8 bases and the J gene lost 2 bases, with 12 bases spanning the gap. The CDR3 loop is CASWGRLNTEAFF. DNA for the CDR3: TGTGCCAGCTGGGGGAGGTTAAACACTGAAGCTTTCTTT.

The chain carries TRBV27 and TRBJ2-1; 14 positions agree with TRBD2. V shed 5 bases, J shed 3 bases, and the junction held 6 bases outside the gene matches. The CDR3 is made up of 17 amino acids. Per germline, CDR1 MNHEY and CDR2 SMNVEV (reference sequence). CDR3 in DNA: TGTGCCAGCAGTGTGACTAGCGGGGGGGCTAACTACAATGAGCAGTTCTTC. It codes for CASSVTSGGANYNEQFF.

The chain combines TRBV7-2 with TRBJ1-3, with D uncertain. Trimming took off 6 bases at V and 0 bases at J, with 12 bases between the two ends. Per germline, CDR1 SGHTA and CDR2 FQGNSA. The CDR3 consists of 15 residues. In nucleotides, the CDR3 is TGTGCCAGCAGACTACAAGGACTCTCTGGAAACACCATATATTTT. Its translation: CASRLQGLSGNTIYF.

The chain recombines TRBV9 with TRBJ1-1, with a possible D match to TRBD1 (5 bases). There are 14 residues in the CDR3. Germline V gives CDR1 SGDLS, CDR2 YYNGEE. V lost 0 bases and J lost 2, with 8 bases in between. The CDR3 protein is CASSVAQGNTEAFF. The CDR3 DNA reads TGTGCCAGCAGCGTAGCTCAGGGTAACACTGAAGCTTTCTTT.

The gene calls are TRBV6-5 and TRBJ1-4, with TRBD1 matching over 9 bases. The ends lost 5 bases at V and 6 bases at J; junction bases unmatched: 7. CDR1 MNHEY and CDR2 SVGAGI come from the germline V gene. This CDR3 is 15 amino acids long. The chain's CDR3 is CASSRDRDGDEKLFF. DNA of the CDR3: TGTGCCAGCAGTCGGGACAGGGATGGGGATGAAAAACTGTTTTTT.

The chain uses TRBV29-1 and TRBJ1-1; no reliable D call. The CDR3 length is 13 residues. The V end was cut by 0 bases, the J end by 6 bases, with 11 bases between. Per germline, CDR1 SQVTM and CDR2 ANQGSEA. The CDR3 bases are TGCAGCGTTGAAGAACGGGGTGAGCCTGAAGCTTTCTTT. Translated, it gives CSVEERGEPEAFF.

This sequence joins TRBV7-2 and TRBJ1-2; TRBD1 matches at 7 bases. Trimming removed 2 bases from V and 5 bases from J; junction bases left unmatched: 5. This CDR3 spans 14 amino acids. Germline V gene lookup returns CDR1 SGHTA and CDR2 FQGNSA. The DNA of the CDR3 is TGTGCCAGCAGCTTAACGACAGGGAGGTATGGCTACACCTTC. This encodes CASSLTTGRYGYTF. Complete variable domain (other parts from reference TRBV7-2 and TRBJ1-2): GAGVSQSPSNKVTEKGKDVELRCDPISGHTALYWYRQSLGQGLEFLIYFQGNSAPDKSGLPSDRFSAERTGGSVSTLTIQRTQQEDSAVYLCASSLTTGRYGYTFGSGTRLTVV.

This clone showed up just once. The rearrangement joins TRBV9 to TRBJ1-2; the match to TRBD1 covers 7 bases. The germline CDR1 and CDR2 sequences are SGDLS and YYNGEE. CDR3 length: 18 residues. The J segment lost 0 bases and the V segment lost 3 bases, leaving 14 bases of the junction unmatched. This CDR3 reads CASSGAWETGTANYGYTF. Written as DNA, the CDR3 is TGTGCCAGCAGCGGCGCCTGGGAAACCGGGACAGCTAACTATGGCTACACCTTC.

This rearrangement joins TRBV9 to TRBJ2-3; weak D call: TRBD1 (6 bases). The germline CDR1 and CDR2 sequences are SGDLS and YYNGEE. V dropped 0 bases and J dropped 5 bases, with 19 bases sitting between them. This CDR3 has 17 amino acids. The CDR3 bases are TGTGCCAGCAGCGTAGCTTCGAGCTTGACAGGTCTAGATACGCAGTATTTT. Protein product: CASSVASSLTGLDTQYF.

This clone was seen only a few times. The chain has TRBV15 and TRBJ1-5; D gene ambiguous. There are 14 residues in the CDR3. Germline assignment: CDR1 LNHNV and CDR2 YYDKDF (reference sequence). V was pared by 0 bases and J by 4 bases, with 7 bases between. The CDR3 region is CATSRESRNQPQHF. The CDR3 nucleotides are TGTGCCACCAGCAGAGAATCGAGGAATCAGCCCCAGCATTTT.

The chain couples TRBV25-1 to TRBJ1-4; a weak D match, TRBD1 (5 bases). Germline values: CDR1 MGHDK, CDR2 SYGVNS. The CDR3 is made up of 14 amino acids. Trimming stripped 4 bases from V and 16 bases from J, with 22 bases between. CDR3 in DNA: TGTGCCAGCAGTGGAGGAGGGGTGACACCTCATAGGTTTTTT. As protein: CASSGGGVTPHRFF.

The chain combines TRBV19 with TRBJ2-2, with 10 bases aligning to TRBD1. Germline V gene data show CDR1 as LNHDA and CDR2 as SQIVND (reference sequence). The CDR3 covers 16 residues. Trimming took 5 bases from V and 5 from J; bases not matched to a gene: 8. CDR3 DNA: TGTGCCAGTAGTTCGAGGGACAGGGGAGAGACCGGGGAGCTGTTTTTT. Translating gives CASSSRDRGETGELFF. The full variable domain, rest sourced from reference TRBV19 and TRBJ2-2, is DGGITQSPKYLFRKEGQNVTLSCEQNLNHDAMYWYRQDPGQGLRLIYYSQIVNDFQKGDIAEGYSVSREKKESFPLTVTSAQKNPTAFYLCASSSRDRGETGELFFGEGSRLTVL.

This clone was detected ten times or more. The DNA of the CDR3 is TGTGCCAGTAGTATCAAGAGCTCCTACGAGCAGTACTTC. Translating gives CASSIKSSYEQYF. The chain carries TRBV19 and TRBJ2-7; D remains ambiguous. The CDR3 has 13 amino acids. Germline V gene sequence: CDR1 LNHDA, CDR2 SQIVND (reference sequence). Trimming shortened V by 3 bases and J by 0 bases, and 6 bases separated the two germline ends.

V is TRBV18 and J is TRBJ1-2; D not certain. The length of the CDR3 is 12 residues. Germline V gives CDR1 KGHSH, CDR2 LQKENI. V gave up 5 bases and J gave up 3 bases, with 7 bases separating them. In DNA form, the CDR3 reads TGTGCCAGCTCAGCAATAGACTATGGCTACACCTTC. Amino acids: CASSAIDYGYTF.

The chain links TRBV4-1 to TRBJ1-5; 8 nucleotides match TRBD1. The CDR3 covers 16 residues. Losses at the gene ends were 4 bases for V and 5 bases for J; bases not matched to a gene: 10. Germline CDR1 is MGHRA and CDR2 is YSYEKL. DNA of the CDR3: TGCGCCAGCAGCCCCCAAGGGACAGGAGTAGATCAGCCCCAGCATTTT. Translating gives CASSPQGTGVDQPQHF.

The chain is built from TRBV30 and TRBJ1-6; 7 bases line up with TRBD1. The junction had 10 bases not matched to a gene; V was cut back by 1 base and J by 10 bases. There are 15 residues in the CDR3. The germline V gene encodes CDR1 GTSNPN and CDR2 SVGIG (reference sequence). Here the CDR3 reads CAWSASEGASSPLHF. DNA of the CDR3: TGTGCCTGGAGTGCTTCGGAGGGGGCTAGCTCACCCCTCCACTTT.

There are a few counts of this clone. The CDR3 reads CSVRRDTDVSEQFF. The DNA for the CDR3 is TGCAGCGTTCGCCGGGACACGGACGTTAGTGAGCAGTTCTTC. The chain links TRBV29-1 to TRBJ2-1, with D perhaps matching TRBD1 (6 bases). From germline, CDR1 is SQVTM and CDR2 ANQGSEA. The length of the CDR3 is 14 residues. V gave up 5 bases and J gave up 9 bases, with 20 bases separating them.

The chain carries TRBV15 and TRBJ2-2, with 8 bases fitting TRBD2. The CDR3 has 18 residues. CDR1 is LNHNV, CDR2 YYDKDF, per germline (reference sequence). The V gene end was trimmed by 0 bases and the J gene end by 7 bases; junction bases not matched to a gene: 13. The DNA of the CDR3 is TGTGCCACCAGCAGAGATCTTCCTCAGCGGGGGAGTGTCGGGGAGCTGTTTTTT. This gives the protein CATSRDLPQRGSVGELFF.

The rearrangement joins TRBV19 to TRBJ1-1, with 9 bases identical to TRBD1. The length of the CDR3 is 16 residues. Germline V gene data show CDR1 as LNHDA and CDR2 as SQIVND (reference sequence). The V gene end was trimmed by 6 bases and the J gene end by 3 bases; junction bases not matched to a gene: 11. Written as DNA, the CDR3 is TGTGCCAGTAGCGTAGGGACAGGGAGAAGAGACACTGAAGCTTTCTTT. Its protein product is CASSVGTGRRDTEAFF.

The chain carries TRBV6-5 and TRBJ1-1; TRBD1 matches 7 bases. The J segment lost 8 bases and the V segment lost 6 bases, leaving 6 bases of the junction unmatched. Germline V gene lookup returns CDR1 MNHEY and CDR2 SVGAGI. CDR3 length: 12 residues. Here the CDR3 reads CASSPRGREAFF. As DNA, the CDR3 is TGTGCCAGCAGCCCAAGGGGGCGGGAAGCTTTCTTT.

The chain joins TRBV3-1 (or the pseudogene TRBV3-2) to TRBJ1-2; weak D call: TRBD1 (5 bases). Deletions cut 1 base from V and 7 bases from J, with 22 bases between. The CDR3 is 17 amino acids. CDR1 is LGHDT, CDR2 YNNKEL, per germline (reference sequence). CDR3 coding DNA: TGTGCCAGCAGCCAAGGGCCTCAGGGTACCCTCCAAGGTGGCTACACCTTC. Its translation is CASSQGPQGTLQGGYTF.

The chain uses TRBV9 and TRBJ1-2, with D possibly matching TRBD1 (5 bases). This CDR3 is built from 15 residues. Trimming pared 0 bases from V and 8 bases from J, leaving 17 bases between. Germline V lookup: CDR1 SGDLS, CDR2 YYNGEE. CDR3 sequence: CASSVAGVGREGYTF. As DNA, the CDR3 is TGTGCCAGCAGCGTAGCTGGTGTTGGCAGGGAAGGCTACACCTTC.

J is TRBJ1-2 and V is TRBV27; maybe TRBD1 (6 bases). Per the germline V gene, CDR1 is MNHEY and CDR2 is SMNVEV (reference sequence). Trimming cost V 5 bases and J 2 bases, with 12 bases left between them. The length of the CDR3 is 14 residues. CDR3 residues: CASSEGQMNYGYTF. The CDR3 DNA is TGTGCCAGCAGTGAAGGACAGATGAACTATGGCTACACCTTC.

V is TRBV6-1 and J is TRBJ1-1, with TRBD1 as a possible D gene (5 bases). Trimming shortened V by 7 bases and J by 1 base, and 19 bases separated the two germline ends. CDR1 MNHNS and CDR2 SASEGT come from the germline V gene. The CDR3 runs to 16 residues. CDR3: CASNEVGLEENTEAFF. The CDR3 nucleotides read TGTGCCAGCAATGAGGTGGGACTGGAGGAGAACACTGAAGCTTTCTTT.

CDR3 bases: TGTGCCAGTAGTCCCCGCGCCGGGACAGGGGTCGATGAGCAGTTCTTC. Translating gives CASSPRAGTGVDEQFF. The gene calls are TRBV19 and TRBJ2-1; 10 nucleotides match TRBD1. The germline CDR1 and CDR2 sequences are LNHDA and SQIVND (reference sequence). The CDR3 is made up of 16 amino acids. Trimming took 5 bases from V and 8 from J; bases not matched to a gene: 12.

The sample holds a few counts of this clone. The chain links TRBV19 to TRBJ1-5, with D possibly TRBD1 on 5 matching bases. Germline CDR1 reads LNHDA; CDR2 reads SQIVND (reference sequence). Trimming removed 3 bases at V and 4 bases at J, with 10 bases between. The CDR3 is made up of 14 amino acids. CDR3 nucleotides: TGTGCCAGTAGTATTTTGGGGGGAAATCAGCCCCAGCATTTT. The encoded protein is CASSILGGNQPQHF. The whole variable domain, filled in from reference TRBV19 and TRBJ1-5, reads DGGITQSPKYLFRKEGQNVTLSCEQNLNHDAMYWYRQDPGQGLRLIYYSQIVNDFQKGDIAEGYSVSREKKESFPLTVTSAQKNPTAFYLCASSILGGNQPQHFGDGTRLSIL.

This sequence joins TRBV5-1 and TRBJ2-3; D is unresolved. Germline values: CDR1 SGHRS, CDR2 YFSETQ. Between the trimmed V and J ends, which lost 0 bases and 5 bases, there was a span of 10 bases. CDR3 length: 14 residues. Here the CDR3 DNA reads TGCGCCAGCAGCTTGGGGCAGTGGAGAGATACGCAGTATTTT. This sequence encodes CASSLGQWRDTQYF.

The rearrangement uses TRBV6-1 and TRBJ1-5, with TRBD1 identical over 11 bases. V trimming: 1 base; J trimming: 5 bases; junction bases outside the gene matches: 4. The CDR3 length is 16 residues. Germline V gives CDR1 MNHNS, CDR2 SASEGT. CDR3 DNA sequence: TGTGCCAGCAGTGAAGTGTGGACAGGGGGCTATCAGCCCCAGCATTTT. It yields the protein CASSEVWTGGYQPQHF.

The CDR3 DNA follows: TGTGCCAGCAGTGAACTAGGGACAGGCTACGAGCAGTACTTC. Protein product: CASSELGTGYEQYF. The rearrangement joins TRBV6-1 to TRBJ2-7; 8 bases map to TRBD1. The CDR3 consists of 14 residues. CDR1 MNHNS and CDR2 SASEGT come from the germline V gene. V lost 2 bases, J lost 3 bases, and 3 bases stayed unmatched.